This entry lists 3 T cell receptor beta chains sequenced from one sample in a study of post-analysis software for immune sequencing data. Study outcomes and limitations: Controls had lower frequencies than patients of four or five TRBV segments, which included TRBV5-6, TRBV5-1 and TRBV20-1.

These receptors have no known antigen. The library was made from cDNA and included unique molecular identifiers. TCRdb redid the calling of the PCR reads with MiXCR, one entry per CDR3 protein. Here the sample spans 600,000 to 700,000 distinct CDR3 sequences, around 60% being singletons. The sample comprised blood. The receptors stem from a girl aged 2-10 years with multiple sclerosis.

The V call is TRBV5-5, the J call TRBJ2-7; D possibly corresponds to TRBD2 (5 bases). The last part of the DNA fits TRBJ2-5 better; the J call may be wrong. Germline loops: CDR1 SGHKS, CDR2 YYEKEE (reference sequence). The CDR3 is 18 residues long. The CDR3 loop is CASSLRNSSASGEETQYF. The CDR3 DNA reads TGTGCCAGCAGCTTGAGGAATTCTAGTGCCAGCGGTGAAGAGACCCAGTACTTC.

The J gene is TRBJ2-5, the V gene TRBV7-6; D is perhaps TRBD2 (5 bases). Germline assignment: CDR1 SGHVS and CDR2 FNYEAQ. This CDR3 is built from 14 residues. Trimming pared 5 bases from V and 5 bases from J, leaving 15 bases between. The CDR3 loop reads CASSPYISAETQYF. CDR3 sequence (DNA): TGTGCCAGCAGCCCTTATATTAGCGCGGAGACCCAGTACTTC.

This chain connects TRBV10-3 to TRBJ1-2, with D hard to call. Trimming removed 4 bases from V and 4 bases from J, with 7 bases in between. The CDR3 runs to 12 residues. Germline loops: CDR1 ENHRY, CDR2 SYGVKD. The CDR3 nucleotides are TGTGCCATCAGTGTGGACGGCTATGGCTACACCTTC. Its protein is CAISVDGYGYTF.